This T cell receptor (beta chain) was found in a study of T-cell memory formation after mild COVID-19. Looking at the study overall: The two donors had largely donor-specific TCR clusters. The study's findings and limits: The main location of contracting CD4+ clones was CM and EM, and that of contracting CD8+ clones was EMRA. Nothing showed for sure that second-wave clones peaking on day 37 were SARS-CoV-2 specific.

This CDR3 region has 15 residues. Germline assignment: CDR1 SEHNR and CDR2 FQNEAQ (reference sequence). The V and J ends lost 4 bases and 0 bases respectively, with 13 bases between them. TCRdb processed the 5' RACE reads anew with MiXCR; each CDR3 protein has one entry. The sample has some 410,000 distinct CDR3 sequences; around 22% are singletons. Of note for this clonotype: Its antigen is not known.

The sample comprised PBMCs or a T cell subset sorted from them (not recorded which). This clonotype originated in an adult woman who had mild COVID-19 (a few samples of this study predate the infection). Cell type and time point are not known. The chain couples TRBV7-9 to TRBJ2-7, with D possibly matching TRBD1 (6 bases). The chain's CDR3 is CASSSVQGTSYEQYF. The CDR3 coding sequence is TGTGCCAGCAGCTCGGTCCAGGGGACCTCCTACGAGCAGTACTTC.